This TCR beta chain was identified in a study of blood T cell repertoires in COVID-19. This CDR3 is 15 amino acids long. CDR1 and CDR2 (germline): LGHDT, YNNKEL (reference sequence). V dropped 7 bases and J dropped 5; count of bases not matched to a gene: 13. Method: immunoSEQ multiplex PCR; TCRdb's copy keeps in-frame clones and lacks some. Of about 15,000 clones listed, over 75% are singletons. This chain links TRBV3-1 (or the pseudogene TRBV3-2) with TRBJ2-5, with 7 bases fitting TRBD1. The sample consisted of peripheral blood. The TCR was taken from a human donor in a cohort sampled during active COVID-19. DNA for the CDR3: TGTGCCAGCAACACCCCACCGGACAGGTGGGAGACCCAGTACTTC. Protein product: CASNTPPDRWETQYF.